The clone carrying this T cell receptor (beta chain) was seen once. In the authors' workflow: Amplification of reference gene primers was used by the study to estimate nucleated cell counts. Generated by immunoSEQ multiplex PCR, the TCRdb table keeps only in-frame clones and is missing some. D and trimming were read from the DNA, whereas the V and J calls and clone size are those reported in that table. The table lists around 290,000 clones, about 89% of them singletons. The data stem from a study of blood T cell repertoires in COVID-19. Across the whole study: The samples span acute and convalescent COVID-19 from the United States, Italy and Spain. From T cells, B-cell-depleted T cells, or PBMCs came the material, which was cDNA or gDNA.

CDR3 length: 15 residues. Germline V gives CDR1 SGHNT, CDR2 YYREEE (reference sequence). V gave up 3 bases and J gave up 4 bases; unmatched junction bases: 8. The chain joins TRBV5-4 to TRBJ2-3, with 7 bases fitting TRBD2. The TCR was taken from a woman in her thirties or forties who had recovered from COVID-19. The sample was PBMCs or T cells enriched from blood (not recorded which). As DNA, the CDR3 is TGTGCCAGCAGCTCGAGGGGAGGGAACGCAGATACGCAGTATTTT. This codes for CASSSRGGNADTQYF.